The 7 T cell receptor beta chains given below trace back to one sample, sequenced in a study of T cells in localized non-small cell lung cancer. This table comes from immunoSEQ multiplex PCR, and its TCRdb copy is limited to in-frame clones, with some not included. This table holds more than 2,500 clones, about 24% found once. Sample: lung tumor tissue, taken before any cancer treatment. The source of these receptors is a woman aged 40 to 75 with stage I lung adenocarcinoma.

This clone is labeled as medium-sized. V gene TRBV11-3 combines with J gene TRBJ1-4, with 9 bases matching TRBD1. This CDR3 is built from 14 residues. Germline V gene data show CDR1 as SGHNT and CDR2 as YENEEA. J lost 9 bases, V lost 5 bases, and 7 bases had no gene match. This chain's CDR3 is CASSVRDRDKKLFF. CDR3 nucleotide sequence: TGTGCCAGCAGCGTCCGGGACAGGGACAAAAAACTGTTTTTT.

This clone is labeled as medium-sized. The chain links TRBV11-3 to TRBJ2-1, with TRBD2 matching over 12 bases. After removal of 5 bases from V and 5 bases from J, the junction contained 4 bases not matched to a gene. This CDR3 is built from 15 residues. CDR1 is SGHNT and CDR2 is YENEEA in the germline V gene. The CDR3 nucleotides are TGTGCCAGCAGCAGGACTAGCGGGGTTAACAATGAGCAGTTCTTC. Translated: CASSRTSGVNNEQFF.

There are a few counts of this clone. This chain connects TRBV7-5 to TRBJ2-3; the DNA was not used to check the table's D call, TRBD2. TRBV7-5 constitutes a pseudogene. The CDR3 length is 17 residues. CDR3 sequence (DNA): TGTGCCAGCAGCTTAACGCGACTAGCGGGGGAATCAGATACGCAGTATTTT. It encodes CASSLTRLAGESDTQYF.

Notes on this clone: A read error may account for a junction end that differs from germline. The chain has TRBV11-3 and TRBJ2-3; 14 bases fit TRBD2. Germline loops: CDR1 SGHNT, CDR2 YENEEA. There are 15 residues in the CDR3. CDR3 in DNA: TGTGCTAGCAGCTTAGGACTAGCGGGAGGCGAGACGCAGTATTTT. The encoded protein is CASSLGLAGGETQYF.

By share of the sample, this clone is medium-sized. The chain combines TRBV11-3 with TRBJ2-6, with 7 bases that match TRBD1. The CDR3 consists of 16 residues. Germline CDR1 is SGHNT and CDR2 is YENEEA. J was trimmed by 2 bases and V by 4 bases; bases with no gene match: 5. The CDR3 is CASSSRQGAGANVLTF. CDR3 nucleotides: TGTGCCAGCAGCTCTCGACAGGGTGCTGGGGCCAACGTCCTGACTTTC.

CDR3 sequence (DNA): TGTGCCAGCAGCTTAAGCCCAAGGACGGCGAACACCGGGGAGCTGTTTTTT. Translation gives CASSLSPRTANTGELFF. This chain links TRBV11-3 with TRBJ2-2, with D hard to call. The CDR3 has 17 residues. The germline V and J ends were trimmed by 2 bases and 0 bases, with 13 bases remaining between them. From germline, CDR1 is SGHNT and CDR2 YENEEA.

This chain joins TRBV5-1 and TRBJ2-1, with TRBD2 matching over 9 bases. CDR1 and CDR2 from the germline V gene are SGHRS and YFSETQ. The CDR3 covers 15 residues. V trimming: 3 bases; J trimming: 7 bases; junction bases outside the gene matches: 8. The CDR3 here is CASSYIAGAKNEQFF. The CDR3 coding sequence is TGCGCCAGCAGCTATATAGCGGGGGCGAAGAATGAGCAGTTCTTC.